This record covers a single T cell receptor beta chain. This sample was included in a study of shared clonotypes between healthy human individuals. The study separated CD4+ cells into CD45RA+ naive and CD45RA-negative memory subsets. Sequenced by immunoSEQ multiplex PCR; TCRdb stores in-frame clones only, minus some. The table includes about 340,000 clones, around 70% detected once. V lost 6 bases and J lost 5; bases outside the gene matches: 9. The CDR3 runs 15 residues. CDR1 is KGHSH, CDR2 LQKENI, per germline. Sequencing input: memory CD4+ T cells sorted from blood. Documented subset: CD45RA-negative fraction. The rearrangement links TRBV18 to TRBJ2-5, with 10 bases that match TRBD1. This sequence was found in a man aged 25 to 45 in good health. CDR3 amino acids: CASSPTGTGVETQYF. The CDR3 DNA follows: TGTGCCAGCTCGCCTACCGGGACAGGGGTGGAGACCCAGTACTTC.